One sample yielded the 14 T cell receptor beta chains listed below, sequenced in a study of blood T cell repertoires in COVID-19. Sequencing used immunoSEQ multiplex PCR; TCRdb keeps in-frame clones, though not all of them. The sample has approximately 500,000 clones; over 75% are singletons. Sample: peripheral blood. The source is a human donor in a cohort sampled during active COVID-19.

The rearrangement joins TRBV4-1 to TRBJ2-5; 7 nucleotides match TRBD1. The ends lost 4 bases at V and 1 base at J; junction bases unmatched: 9. The CDR3 consists of 16 residues. Germline-derived CDR1 and CDR2 are MGHRA and YSYEKL. The CDR3 bases are TGCGCCAGCAGCCTCCTTTCCGGGACAGTCCAAGAGACCCAGTACTTC. Its protein is CASSLLSGTVQETQYF.

The chain combines TRBV27 with TRBJ2-1; 10 nucleotides align to TRBD2. Germline assignment: CDR1 MNHEY and CDR2 SMNVEV (reference sequence). The CDR3 is 16 residues long. Trimming cost V 2 bases and J 10 bases; bases outside gene matches: 11. CDR3: CASSLRGLAPLGEQFF. The CDR3 nucleotides are TGTGCCAGCAGTTTAAGGGGACTAGCGCCGCTCGGGGAGCAGTTCTTC.

This clone was counted a few times. This chain uses TRBV18 with TRBJ1-3; D gene ambiguous. From germline, CDR1 is KGHSH and CDR2 LQKENI. The CDR3 has 15 amino acids. V was cut by 4 bases and J by 0 bases, with 10 bases left in between. The CDR3 here is CASSQAGGSGNTIYF. CDR3 sequence (DNA): TGTGCCAGCTCACAGGCAGGAGGCTCTGGAAACACCATATATTTT.

The V call is TRBV19, the J call TRBJ1-3; 8 bases map to TRBD1. CDR1 and CDR2 (germline): LNHDA, SQIVND (reference sequence). The CDR3 runs 14 residues. With 7 bases clipped from V and 4 bases from J, the junction kept 6 bases outside the gene matches. In DNA, the CDR3 is TGTGCCAGTACAGGGGGCGCGAGAGGAAACACCATATATTTT. Residues: CASTGGARGNTIYF.

V usage is TRBV29-1 and J usage is TRBJ2-1, with TRBD2 identical over 7 bases. V trimming: 3 bases; J trimming: 6 bases; junction bases outside the gene matches: 11. There are 15 residues in the CDR3. Germline CDR1 is SQVTM and CDR2 is ANQGSEA. The CDR3 nucleotides read TGCAGCGTTGAGGCTAGCGGCGTTCTGGGCAATGAGCAGTTCTTC. It translates to CSVEASGVLGNEQFF.

The chain recombines TRBV19 with TRBJ1-2; 12 bases fit TRBD1. Germline values: CDR1 LNHDA, CDR2 SQIVND (reference sequence). The CDR3 consists of 15 residues. V lost 6 bases to trimming and J lost 8 bases; unmatched junction nucleotides: 10. This CDR3 reads CASRPTGTGGAGYTF. The CDR3 nucleotides are TGTGCCAGTAGACCGACCGGGACAGGGGGCGCAGGCTACACCTTC. Looking up the rest from reference TRBV19 and TRBJ1-2 gives the full variable domain: DGGITQSPKYLFRKEGQNVTLSCEQNLNHDAMYWYRQDPGQGLRLIYYSQIVNDFQKGDIAEGYSVSREKKESFPLTVTSAQKNPTAFYLCASRPTGTGGAGYTFGSGTRLTVV.

The V and J genes are TRBV5-6 and TRBJ2-1, with 12 positions matching TRBD2. This CDR3 is 17 amino acids long. After removal of 3 bases from V and 4 bases from J, the junction contained 8 bases not matched to a gene. CDR1 and CDR2 from the germline V gene are SGHDT and YYEEEE. The CDR3 loop reads CASSSEGLAGAYNEQFF. DNA of the CDR3: TGTGCCAGCAGCTCCGAGGGACTAGCGGGTGCTTACAATGAGCAGTTCTTC.

Comment on this clone: The same CDR3 also results from other DNA sequences found in this sample. The chain is built from TRBV5-1 and TRBJ2-7; the match to TRBD1 covers 8 bases. Unmatched junction bases numbered 3, after V lost 0 bases and J lost 1 base. Germline CDR1 reads SGHRS; CDR2 reads YFSETQ. The CDR3 is 15 residues long. The CDR3 loop is CASSLGQGSSYEQYF. The CDR3 region has the DNA TGCGCCAGCAGCTTGGGACAGGGGTCTTCCTACGAGCAGTACTTC.

This clone was seen only once. The rearrangement joins TRBV28 to TRBJ2-3, with D perhaps TRBD2 (7 bases). This CDR3 spans 15 amino acids. With 8 bases removed from V and 5 bases from J, the gap between germline ends came to 20 bases. Per the germline V gene, CDR1 is MDHEN and CDR2 is SYDVKM. DNA of the CDR3: TGTGCCAGCGCATTGGGGGCGGGAGAGGTAGATACGCAGTATTTT. It is translated as CASALGAGEVDTQYF.

The chain recombines TRBV7-3 with TRBJ2-1, with 14 bases fitting TRBD2. Trimming removed 6 bases from V and 8 bases from J; junction bases left unmatched: 9. Germline V CDR1 and CDR2: SGHTA, FQGTGA. The CDR3 loop spans 16 amino acids. CDR3 DNA: TGTGCCAGCAGATTTCCGGGACTAGCGGGAGACGATGAGCAGTTCTTC. This sequence encodes CASRFPGLAGDDEQFF.

The rearrangement joins TRBV28 to TRBJ2-7, with TRBD1 matching over 7 bases. V shed 6 bases, J shed 2 bases, and the junction held 10 bases outside the gene matches. CDR3 length: 15 amino acids. Germline lookup yields CDR1 MDHEN and CDR2 SYDVKM. The CDR3 sequence: CASSLRQGLAYEQYF. CDR3 bases: TGTGCCAGCAGCCTGAGACAGGGCCTGGCCTACGAGCAGTACTTC. The full variable domain, completed using reference TRBV28 and TRBJ2-7, is DVKVTQSSRYLVKRTGEKVFLECVQDMDHENMFWYRQDPGLGLRLIYFSYDVKMKEKGDIPEGYSVSREKKERFSLILESASTNQTSMYLCASSLRQGLAYEQYFGPGTRLTVT.

The rearrangement uses TRBV29-1 and TRBJ2-5; 7 bases line up with TRBD1. V shed 5 bases and J 5 bases; nucleotides not matched to a gene: 14. Looked up from germline, CDR1 is SQVTM and CDR2 is ANQGSEA. The CDR3 runs 15 residues. CDR3 bases: TGCAGCGTTACCACCTCCGGACAGGCCTCGGAGACCCAGTACTTC. Amino acid sequence: CSVTTSGQASETQYF.

The chain is built from TRBV9 and TRBJ1-3, with D unclear. The CDR3 totals 15 residues. Trimming shortened V by 4 bases and J by 2 bases, and 13 bases separated the two germline ends. The germline gives CDR1 SGDLS, CDR2 YYNGEE. The CDR3 spells CASSPRHSAGNTIYF. The DNA for the CDR3 is TGTGCCAGCAGCCCAAGACACTCAGCTGGAAACACCATATATTTT.

This clone came up once. This sample includes further DNA sequences coding for the same CDR3. This chain connects TRBV7-2 to TRBJ2-1; TRBD2 matches at 7 bases. V lost 2 bases, J lost 4 bases, and 5 bases stayed unmatched. CDR1 and CDR2 (germline): SGHTA, FQGNSA. The CDR3 loop spans 15 amino acids. The CDR3 loop is CASSLSSGPYNEQFF. CDR3 nucleotide sequence: TGTGCCAGCAGCTTAAGTAGCGGGCCGTACAATGAGCAGTTCTTC.